Listed below are T cell receptor beta chains from one sample, sequenced in a study of cytomegalovirus exposure and HLA in healthy donors. The table came from immunoSEQ multiplex PCR; TCRdb's copy has only in-frame clones and leaves some out. Of some 140,000 clones listed, 85% to 90% are singletons. Sequences were obtained from PBMCs. These receptors were collected from a woman between 25 and 40 years old in good health and CMV-seropositive. The CDR3 runs from the conserved cysteine through the conserved F or W. The order of the fields is CDR3 length, V gene, D gene, clone size, J gene, CDR3 DNA, CDR3 protein. D genes are given only for firm matches. Not all rows give a size; the values are once, few, many and, for expanded clones, a class.

>14|TRBV6-5|-|-|TRBJ1-4
TGTGCCAGCAGTTCAGGGGTGCGTAATGAAAAACTGTTTTTT
CASSSGVRNEKLFF
>14|TRBV28|-|-|TRBJ1-5
TGTGCCAGCAGTGGATACAGTACCAATCAGCCCCAGCATTTT
CASSGYSTNQPQHF
>16|TRBV14|-|-|TRBJ2-5
TGTGCCAGCAGCCAAGAATCGTCAGCGGCACAAGAGACCCAGTACTTC
CASSQESSAAQETQYF
>14|TRBV6-5|-|-|TRBJ2-7
TGTGCCAGCAGTACCGCCATTGCGGACTACGAGCAGTACTTC
CASSTAIADYEQYF
>13|TRBV2|-|-|TRBJ2-3
TGTGCCAGCAGTGTGTTATCTACAGATACGCAGTATTTT
CASSVLSTDTQYF
>16|TRBV28|TRBD2|-|TRBJ2-1
TGTGCCAGCGTAGGGACCGGGACTAGCGGGTATAATGAGCAGTTCTTC
CASVGTGTSGYNEQFF
>13|TRBV2|TRBD1|-|TRBJ2-7
TGTGCCAGCACCTTGGACAGGGTCTACGAGCAGTACTTC
CASTLDRVYEQYF
>15|TRBV5-1|TRBD1|-|TRBJ1-5
TGCGCCAGCAGCCTCTATCAGGGGGGAAGTCAGCCCCAGCATTTT
CASSLYQGGSQPQHF
>11|TRBV7-2|TRBD2|-|TRBJ2-3
TGTGCCAGCAGCCTCGGAGGGGAGCGGGAGTTT
CASSLGGEREF
>18|TRBV6-1|TRBD2|-|TRBJ2-6
TGTGCCAGCAGTGACCGACTAGCGGGCGGCTCGCTCGCCAACGTCCTGACTTTC
CASSDRLAGGSLANVLTF
>14|TRBV12-5|-|-|TRBJ2-2
TGTGCTAGTGGCCCGGACACTAACACCGGGGAGCTGTTTTTT
CASGPDTNTGELFF
>13|TRBV7-9|TRBD1|-|TRBJ1-2
TGTGCCAGCAGCCCAGGACAGGTCTTCGGCTACACCTTC
CASSPGQVFGYTF
>14|TRBV2|TRBD1|-|TRBJ2-7
TGTGCCAGCAGATTAAACAGGGGGCCATACGAGCAGTACTTC
CASRLNRGPYEQYF
>17|TRBV5-3|TRBD2|-|TRBJ2-5
TGTGCCAGAAGCCTGGCCGGGACTAGCGGGAGATTTGAGACCCAGTACTTC
CARSLAGTSGRFETQYF
>16|TRBV27|TRBD1|-|TRBJ1-4
TGTGCCAGCAGTTTGGCGGGGACAGGTGGGGTGGAAAAACTGTTTTTT
CASSLAGTGGVEKLFF
>12|TRBV5-1|-|-|TRBJ2-1
TGCGCCAGCAGCATATCACGGGGTGAGCAGTTCTTC
CASSISRGEQFF
>14|TRBV5-1|-|once|TRBJ2-3
TGCGCCAGCAGCACCGGACTTAGCACAGATACGCAGTATTTT
CASSTGLSTDTQYF
>12|TRBV9|TRBD1|few|TRBJ2-1
TGTGCCAGCAGCCTGGGACAGGGCGAGCAGTTCTTC
CASSLGQGEQFF
>13|TRBV6-1|-|-|TRBJ2-2
TGTGCCAGCATGATGAGGAACACCGGGGAGCTGTTTTTT
CASMMRNTGELFF
>12|TRBV7-2|-|-|TRBJ2-5
TGTGCCAGCAGCTTACTAGTCACGACCCAGTACTTC
CASSLLVTTQYF
>12|TRBV6-5|-|-|TRBJ1-2
TGTGCCGGGGGGATAACCCAGTATGGCTACACCTTC
CAGGITQYGYTF
>14|TRBV11-2|TRBD1|-|TRBJ2-7
TGTGCCAGCAGCCCGAGACAGGGTACCTACGAGCAGTACTTC
CASSPRQGTYEQYF
>17|TRBV14|TRBD2|-|TRBJ2-1
TGTGCCAGCAGCCCGATAAAGCGGGGGAGCTCCTACAATGAGCAGTTCTTC
CASSPIKRGSSYNEQFF
>14|TRBV7-3|-|-|TRBJ2-2
TGTGCCAGCAGCTTACAGGCTAACACCGGGGAGCTGTTTTTT
CASSLQANTGELFF
>14|TRBV4-2|-|few|TRBJ2-4
TGTGCCAGCAGCCCCATGCGGGACCTAAACATTCAGTACTTC
CASSPMRDLNIQYF
>12|TRBV2|TRBD2|-|TRBJ2-1
TGTGCCAGCATGTATAGCGGGGGTGAGCAGTTCTTC
CASMYSGGEQFF
>16|TRBV5-1|TRBD2|-|TRBJ2-4
TGCGCCAGCAACCCCGTCGCGGGAGGCGTCAAAAACATTCAGTACTTC
CASNPVAGGVKNIQYF
>15|TRBV6-5|-|few|TRBJ1-2
TGTGCCAGCAGTTCTTATCGACAGTCTTCATATGGCTACACCTTC
CASSSYRQSSYGYTF
>16|TRBV5-5|TRBD1|-|TRBJ2-7
TGTGCCAGCAGCTTTCAGGGGGCCCTTGCAAACTACGAGCAGTACTTC
CASSFQGALANYEQYF
>16|TRBV6-5|-|-|TRBJ1-2
TGTGCCAGCAGTTCATTGCCTGGGGGGGCGCGGGAGGGCTACACCTTC
CASSSLPGGAREGYTF
>11|TRBV7-9|-|once|TRBJ2-5
TGTGCCAGCAGCTTATTGGCCGAGGGGTACTTC
CASSLLAEGYF
>14|TRBV19|-|-|TRBJ1-1
TGTGCCAGTAGTATAGGTGGAGTGGCCACTGAAGCTTTCTTT
CASSIGGVATEAFF
>17|TRBV7-8|TRBD2|-|TRBJ2-7
TGTGCCAGCAGCTTACAATCGGGACTAGCGGGACCCCGCGAGCAGTACTTC
CASSLQSGLAGPREQYF
>15|TRBV2|TRBD2|once|TRBJ2-1
TGTGCCAGCGGACGCCCAGCGGGAAGCGGCGGGGAGCAGTTCTTC
CASGRPAGSGGEQFF
>16|TRBV2|TRBD1|-|TRBJ2-7
TGTGCCAGCAGTCGGGACAGGGGCACTACGTTTTACGAGCAGTACTTC
CASSRDRGTTFYEQYF
>14|TRBV28|TRBD2|-|TRBJ2-7
TGTGCCAGCAGCTTAGCGGGACCCAACTACGAGCAGTACTTC
CASSLAGPNYEQYF
>13|TRBV5-5|-|-|TRBJ2-7
TGTGCCAGCAGCTTGGGCTGGGCTACCGAGCAGTACTTC
CASSLGWATEQYF
>13|TRBV6-5|-|-|TRBJ2-7
TGTGCCAGCAGTTCTGGCTTCGACTACGAGCAGTACTTC
CASSSGFDYEQYF
>15|TRBV5-1|TRBD1|-|TRBJ2-1
TGCGCCAGCAGCCAAGACAGGGGCCCCTACAATGAGCAGTTCTTC
CASSQDRGPYNEQFF
>16|TRBV27|-|few|TRBJ2-7
TGTGCCAGCAGTTTCCGTATGGACAGTCCTTCCTACGAGCAGTACTTC
CASSFRMDSPSYEQYF
>17|TRBV12-5|-|-|TRBJ2-3
TGTGCTAGTGGTTTGGCCATAGACGGAACGGGGGCAGATACGCAGTATTTT
CASGLAIDGTGADTQYF
>16|TRBV5-1|TRBD2|-|TRBJ2-1
TGCGCCAGCAGCTTGGTTAGCGGGGGGCCCTACAATGAGCAGTTCTTC
CASSLVSGGPYNEQFF
>15|TRBV6-5|TRBD2|-|TRBJ2-5
TGTGCCAGCAGCTTTACGACTAGCCCCGCAGAGACCCAGTACTTC
CASSFTTSPAETQYF
>14|TRBV7-9|TRBD2|-|TRBJ2-1
TGTGCCAGCAGCCGACGGACTAGCTTGGATGAGCAGTTCTTC
CASSRRTSLDEQFF
>14|TRBV19|-|-|TRBJ2-7
TGTGCCAGTAGTGTCGAAGGTGACAGCTACGAGCAGTACTTC
CASSVEGDSYEQYF
>16|TRBV19|TRBD1|-|TRBJ1-2
TGTGCCAGTAGCCTTCACGCGGGACAGGGGGACTATGGCTACACCTTC
CASSLHAGQGDYGYTF
>16|TRBV10-3|-|-|TRBJ2-6
TGTGCCATCAGTGCCCTCAGGGAATCTGGGGCCAACGTCCTGACTTTC
CAISALRESGANVLTF
>13|TRBV5-4|-|-|TRBJ2-7
TGTGCCAGCAGCCGGAAGCAGGAGGACGAGCAGTACTTC
CASSRKQEDEQYF
>14|TRBV6-5|-|many|TRBJ2-1
TGTGCCAGCAGGGACCAGGGGTGGTCAAATGAGCAGTTCTTC
CASRDQGWSNEQFF
>14|TRBV28|-|-|TRBJ2-5
TGTGCCAGCAGTTCCAAGGGGTTGGGAGAGACCCAGTACTTC
CASSSKGLGETQYF
>16|TRBV4-2|-|-|TRBJ2-7
TGTGCCAGCAGCCTTTCTGGGGCCAAGGGCTCTGACGAGCAGTACTTC
CASSLSGAKGSDEQYF
>13|TRBV7-8|-|-|TRBJ1-1
TGTGCCAGCGGCGGCGGGAAATACACTGAAGCTTTCTTT
CASGGGKYTEAFF
>16|TRBV27|TRBD2|-|TRBJ2-3
TGTGCCAGCAGCCTCATTCGAGCGGGAGGGCCACATACGCAGTATTTT
CASSLIRAGGPHTQYF